The 21 T cell receptor beta chains below all came from one sample that was sequenced in a study of CD8+ T cells in alopecia areata listed by TCRdb under 2018. Libraries came from the immunoSEQ multiplex PCR assay. To provide template for TCR sequencing, every sample had RNA extracted and reverse transcribed into cDNA. TCRdb retrieved this table from immuneACCESS and kept in-frame rearrangements only. Not all clones are present; in checked studies, unresolved V genes account for under half, and no reason is known for the remainder. The sample table contains 270,000 or so clones; only one count was recorded for roughly 60% of them. Of the sample, about 1.7% is held by the ten largest clones. In the paper's terms, the time point label means: less than 25 weeks on oral tofacitinib. Per the publication, the treatment or condition label means: oral pan-JAK inhibitor, 5-10 mg twice daily. The starting material was CD4+ T cells sorted from blood, obtained at week 24, from a patient treated with tofacitinib. Every receptor here comes from a human donor with alopecia areata.

V is TRBV7-2 and J is TRBJ2-2; 7 bases agree with TRBD1. This CDR3 has 13 residues. V gave up 3 bases and J gave up 9 bases; unmatched junction bases: 4. Germline V CDR1 and CDR2: SGHTA, FQGNSA. The DNA of the CDR3 is TGTGCCAGCAGCTTGGGACAGCCGAGGGAGCTGTTTTTT. Translation gives CASSLGQPRELFF.

This chain joins TRBV30 and TRBJ2-3, with D tentatively TRBD2 (5 bases). Germline loops: CDR1 GTSNPN, CDR2 SVGIG (reference sequence). Trimming removed 4 bases from V and 2 bases from J, with 13 bases in between. This CDR3 contains 14 residues. The CDR3 DNA follows: TGTGCCTGGAAGGCGGGTCCCTTCACAGATACGCAGTATTTT. Translation: CAWKAGPFTDTQYF.

A few counts support this clone. The chain recombines TRBV7-9 with TRBJ2-7; D not resolved. V lost 2 bases and J lost 7, with 9 bases in between. From germline, CDR1 is SEHNR and CDR2 FQNEAQ (reference sequence). This CDR3 comprises 12 residues. CDR3 sequence: CASSLNFGEQYF. CDR3 nucleotides: TGTGCCAGCAGCTTAAACTTCGGGGAGCAGTACTTC.

V gene TRBV29-1 combines with J gene TRBJ2-2, with D possibly matching TRBD1 (5 bases). The V gene lost 7 bases and the J gene lost 6 bases, with 12 bases spanning the gap. This CDR3 comprises 12 residues. Looked up from germline, CDR1 is SQVTM and CDR2 is ANQGSEA. The CDR3 nucleotides read TGCAGCGCCACCAGGGTCCCCGGGGAGCTGTTTTTT. Translating it yields CSATRVPGELFF.

The CDR3 reads CSDVPGQGAGTDTQYF. CDR3 DNA sequence: TGCAGCGACGTCCCGGGACAGGGGGCCGGCACAGATACGCAGTATTTT. The gene calls are TRBV29-1 and TRBJ2-3; 12 bases align to TRBD1. The CDR3 has 16 amino acids. J gave up 1 base and V 7 bases, and 9 bases lay outside the gene matches. Germline V lookup: CDR1 SQVTM, CDR2 ANQGSEA.

The rearrangement links TRBV5-1 to TRBJ2-5; perhaps TRBD2 as D (5 bases). Germline V gives CDR1 SGHRS, CDR2 YFSETQ. V was cut by 0 bases and J by 3 bases, with 9 bases left in between. The CDR3 totals 14 residues. In nucleotides, the CDR3 is TGCGCCAGCAGCTTGGACAGCGGAAAAGAGACCCAGTACTTC. This sequence encodes CASSLDSGKETQYF.

The chain joins TRBV5-1 to TRBJ2-7; D is unclear. The CDR3 covers 11 residues. Per germline, CDR1 SGHRS and CDR2 YFSETQ. The V end was cut by 4 bases, the J end by 3 bases, with 5 bases between. Here the CDR3 DNA reads TGCGCCAGCAGCAACTACTACGAGCAGTACTTC. The encoded protein is CASSNYYEQYF.

The chain links TRBV7-8 to TRBJ1-5; no clear D gene. Per germline, CDR1 SGHVS and CDR2 FQNEAQ. V lost 1 base, J lost 4 bases, and 14 bases lay in between. CDR3 length: 16 amino acids. The CDR3 DNA is TGTGCCAGCAGCTTAGGAGTCGCAGGCCCAAATCAGCCCCAGCATTTT. As protein: CASSLGVAGPNQPQHF.

This clone has just a few counts. This chain links TRBV30 with TRBJ1-2, with D maybe TRBD1 (5 bases). The CDR3 consists of 11 residues. The V end was cut by 8 bases, the J end by 7 bases, with 14 bases between. CDR1 and CDR2 from the germline V gene are GTSNPN and SVGIG (reference sequence). The CDR3 DNA reads TGTGCCGGGGGACGGCCTAGTGGCTACACCTTC. This gives the protein CAGGRPSGYTF.

V usage is TRBV5-6 and J usage is TRBJ1-2, with D hard to call. The germline CDR1 and CDR2 sequences are SGHDT and YYEEEE. This CDR3 has 13 amino acids. The germline V and J ends were trimmed by 1 base and 5 bases, with 9 bases remaining between them. CDR3 amino acids: CASSLPGSYGYTF. In DNA, the CDR3 is TGTGCCAGCAGCTTGCCGGGTTCATATGGCTACACCTTC.

This chain links TRBV4-1 with TRBJ1-5; D is possibly TRBD1 (5 bases). Per germline, CDR1 MGHRA and CDR2 YSYEKL. The V and J ends lost 5 bases and 0 bases respectively, with 11 bases between them. CDR3 length: 15 residues. CDR3 nucleotides: TGCGCCAGCAGCTCGACAGCCCATAGCAATCAGCCCCAGCATTTT. This encodes CASSSTAHSNQPQHF.

This clone was counted a few times. This sequence joins TRBV7-2 and TRBJ2-7, with D uncertain. Germline V gene data show CDR1 as SGHTA and CDR2 as FQGNSA. The germline V and J ends were trimmed by 1 base and 4 bases, with 5 bases remaining between them. The CDR3 covers 12 residues. The CDR3 DNA is TGTGCCAGCAGCTTAGTCGTTTACGAGCAGTACTTC. This sequence encodes CASSLVVYEQYF.

This clone was seen once. The chain employs TRBV5-1 and TRBJ1-2; perhaps TRBD1 as D (5 bases). The germline V and J ends were trimmed by 5 bases and 0 bases, with 14 bases remaining between them. The CDR3 runs to 15 residues. Germline lookup yields CDR1 SGHRS and CDR2 YFSETQ. The chain's CDR3 is CASSSKGPANYGYTF. CDR3 in DNA: TGCGCCAGCAGTTCGAAGGGGCCCGCTAACTATGGCTACACCTTC.

This clone is a singleton in its sample. The chain combines TRBV6-5 with TRBJ1-5; TRBD1 is a possible D gene (6 bases). The germline V gene has CDR1 MNHEY and CDR2 SVGAGI. Trimming shortened V by 8 bases and J by 3 bases, and 11 bases separated the two germline ends. The CDR3 runs 13 residues. CDR3 DNA: TGTGCCAGCGGGAGGGGGATCAATCAGCCCCAGCATTTT. Residues: CASGRGINQPQHF.

This clone was found once. The chain couples TRBV28 to TRBJ2-5; 7 bases align to TRBD1. CDR1 MDHEN and CDR2 SYDVKM come from the germline V gene. This CDR3 spans 15 amino acids. Unmatched junction bases numbered 11, after V lost 6 bases and J lost 4 bases. CDR3 protein: CASRDQTGPGETQYF. CDR3 DNA: TGTGCCAGCAGAGACCAGACAGGGCCGGGAGAGACCCAGTACTTC.

The J gene is TRBJ2-1, the V gene TRBV2; TRBD1 agrees at 9 bases. CDR3 size: 14 residues. With 7 bases clipped from V and 7 bases from J, the junction kept 8 bases outside the gene matches. Looked up from germline, CDR1 is SNHLY and CDR2 is FYNNEI. The CDR3 DNA follows: TGTGCCAGCACTCGGGACAGGGACGTGAATGAGCAGTTCTTC. Encoded protein: CASTRDRDVNEQFF.

The chain carries TRBV5-1 and TRBJ1-2, with D tentatively TRBD1 (5 bases). Trimming took 0 bases from V and 3 from J, leaving 12 bases between them. The CDR3 extends over 15 amino acids. Germline V lookup: CDR1 SGHRS, CDR2 YFSETQ. The CDR3 DNA is TGCGCCAGCAGCTTGGGGGACGGCGTGGACTATGGCTACACCTTC. Translation: CASSLGDGVDYGYTF.

V and J are TRBV29-1 and TRBJ1-5; the match to TRBD1 covers 12 bases. Looked up from germline, CDR1 is SQVTM and CDR2 is ANQGSEA. V was clipped by 6 bases and J by 7 bases; unmatched bases: 7. The CDR3 spans 14 residues. The CDR3 DNA follows: TGCAGCGTCAGGGGGACAGGGGGCGGGCAGCCCCAGCATTTT. This gives the protein CSVRGTGGGQPQHF.

This clone was detected ten times or more. The chain links TRBV10-3 to TRBJ2-3; tentatively, D is TRBD1 (6 bases). This CDR3 region has 15 residues. Germline CDR1 is ENHRY and CDR2 is SYGVKD. Trimming removed 3 bases from V and 2 bases from J, with 12 bases in between. CDR3 loop: CAISDSGQSTDTQYF. Written as DNA, the CDR3 is TGTGCCATCAGTGATTCCGGACAGTCCACAGATACGCAGTATTTT.

Concerning this clone: The junction shows a germline mismatch at one end, possibly a read error. This chain joins TRBV28 and TRBJ1-2, with 9 bases that match TRBD1. The germline gives CDR1 MDHEN, CDR2 SYDVKM. This CDR3 has 14 residues. In nucleotides, the CDR3 is TGTGCCAGCAGTTTAGGGGGACAGGGCGGAGGTGGATTCTTC. The encoded protein is CASSLGGQGGGGFF.

J is TRBJ1-4 and V is TRBV30; D possibly corresponds to TRBD1 (6 bases). Per germline, CDR1 GTSNPN and CDR2 SVGIG (reference sequence). V shed 1 base and J shed 8 bases, with 23 bases lying between them. The CDR3 length is 17 residues. The CDR3 sequence: CAWSAYFLGGTIEKLFF. The DNA of the CDR3 is TGTGCCTGGAGTGCCTACTTCTTAGGGGGGACGATCGAAAAACTGTTTTTT.